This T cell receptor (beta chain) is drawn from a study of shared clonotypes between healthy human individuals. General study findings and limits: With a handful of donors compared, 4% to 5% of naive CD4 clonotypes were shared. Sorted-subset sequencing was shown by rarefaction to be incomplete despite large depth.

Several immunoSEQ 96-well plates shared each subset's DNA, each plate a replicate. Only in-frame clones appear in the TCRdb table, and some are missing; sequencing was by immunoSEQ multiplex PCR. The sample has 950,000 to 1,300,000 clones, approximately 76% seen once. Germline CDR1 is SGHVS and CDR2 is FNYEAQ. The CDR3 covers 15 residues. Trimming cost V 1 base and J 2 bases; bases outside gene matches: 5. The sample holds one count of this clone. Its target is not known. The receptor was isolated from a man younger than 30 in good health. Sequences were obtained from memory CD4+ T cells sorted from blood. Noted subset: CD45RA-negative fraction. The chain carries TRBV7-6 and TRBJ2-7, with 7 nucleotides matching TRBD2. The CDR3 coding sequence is TGTGCCAGCAGCTTAGTCTCTAGCGGCCCCTACGAGCAGTACTTC. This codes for CASSLVSSGPYEQYF.